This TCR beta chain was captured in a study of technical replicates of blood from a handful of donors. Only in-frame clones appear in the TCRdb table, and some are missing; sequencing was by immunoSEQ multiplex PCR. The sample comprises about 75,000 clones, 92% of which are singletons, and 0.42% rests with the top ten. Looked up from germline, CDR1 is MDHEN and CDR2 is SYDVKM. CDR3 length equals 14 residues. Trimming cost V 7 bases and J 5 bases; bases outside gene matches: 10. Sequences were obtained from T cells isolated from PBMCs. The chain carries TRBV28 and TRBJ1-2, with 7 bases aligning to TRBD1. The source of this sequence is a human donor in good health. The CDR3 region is CASKGTATFYGYTF. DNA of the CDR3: TGTGCCAGCAAAGGGACAGCTACTTTTTATGGCTACACCTTC.